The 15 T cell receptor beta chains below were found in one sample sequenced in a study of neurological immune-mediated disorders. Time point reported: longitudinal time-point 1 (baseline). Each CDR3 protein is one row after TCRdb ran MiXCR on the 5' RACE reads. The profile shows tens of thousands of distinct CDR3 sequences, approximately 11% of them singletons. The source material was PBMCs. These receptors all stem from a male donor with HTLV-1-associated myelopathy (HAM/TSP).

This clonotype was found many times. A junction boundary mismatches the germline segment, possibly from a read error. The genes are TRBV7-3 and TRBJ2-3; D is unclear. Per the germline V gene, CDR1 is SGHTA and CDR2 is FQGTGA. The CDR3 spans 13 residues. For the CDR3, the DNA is TGTGTCAGCAGCTTCGGCGGTGCAGATACGCAGTATTTT. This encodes CVSSFGGADTQYF.

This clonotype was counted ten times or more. The CDR3 region is CASSVGLAMNTGELFF. CDR3 sequence (DNA): TGTGCCAGCAGCGTAGGTCTAGCTATGAACACCGGGGAGCTGTTTTTT. The chain has TRBV9 and TRBJ2-2; D perhaps matches TRBD2 (5 bases). CDR3 length: 16 residues. V was shortened by 0 bases and J by 1 base, with 10 bases between the two germline ends. CDR1 and CDR2 (germline): SGDLS, YYNGEE.

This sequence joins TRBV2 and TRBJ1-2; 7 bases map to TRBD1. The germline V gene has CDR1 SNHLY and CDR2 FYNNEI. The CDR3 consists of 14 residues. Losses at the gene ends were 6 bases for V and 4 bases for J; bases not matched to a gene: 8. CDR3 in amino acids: CASSWAGGVYGYTF. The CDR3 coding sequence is TGTGCCAGCAGCTGGGCAGGGGGGGTCTATGGCTACACCTTC.

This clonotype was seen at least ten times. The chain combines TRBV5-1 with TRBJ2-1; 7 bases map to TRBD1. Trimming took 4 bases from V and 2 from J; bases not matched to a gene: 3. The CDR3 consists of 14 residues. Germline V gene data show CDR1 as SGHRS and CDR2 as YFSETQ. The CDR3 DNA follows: TGCGCCAGCAGCAGACAGGGCCCCTACAATGAGCAGTTCTTC. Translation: CASSRQGPYNEQFF. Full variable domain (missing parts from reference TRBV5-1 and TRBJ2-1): KAGVTQTPRYLIKTRGQQVTLSCSPISGHRSVSWYQQTPGQGLQFLFEYFSETQRNKGNFPGRFSGRQFSNSRSEMNVSTLELGDSALYLCASSRQGPYNEQFFGPGTRLTVL.

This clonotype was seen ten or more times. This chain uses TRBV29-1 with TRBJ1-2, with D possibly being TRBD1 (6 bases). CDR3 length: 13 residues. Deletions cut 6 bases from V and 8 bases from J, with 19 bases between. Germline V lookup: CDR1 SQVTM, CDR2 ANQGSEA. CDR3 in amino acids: CSVGGGAVRGYTF. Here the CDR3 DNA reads TGCAGCGTGGGGGGGGGCGCAGTACGAGGCTACACCTTC.

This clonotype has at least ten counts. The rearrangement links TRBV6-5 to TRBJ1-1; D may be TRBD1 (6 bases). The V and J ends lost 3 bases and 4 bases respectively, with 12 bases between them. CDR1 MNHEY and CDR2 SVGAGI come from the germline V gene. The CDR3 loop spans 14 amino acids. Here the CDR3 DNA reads TGTGCCAGCAGTTATGACGGGACACGCACTGAAGCTTTCTTT. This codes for CASSYDGTRTEAFF.

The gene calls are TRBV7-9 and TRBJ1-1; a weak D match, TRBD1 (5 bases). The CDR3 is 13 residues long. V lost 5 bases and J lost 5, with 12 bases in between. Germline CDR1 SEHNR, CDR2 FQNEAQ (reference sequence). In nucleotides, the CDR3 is TGTGCCAGCAGCCACCCTGGGGGGACTGAAGCTTTCTTT. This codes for CASSHPGGTEAFF.

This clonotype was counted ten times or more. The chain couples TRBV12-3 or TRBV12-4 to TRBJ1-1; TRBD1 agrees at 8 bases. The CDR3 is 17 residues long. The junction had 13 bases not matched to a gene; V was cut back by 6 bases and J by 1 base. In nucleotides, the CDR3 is TGTGCCAGCAGCAATGGTTGGGCAGGGGGCCGGAACACTGAAGCTTTCTTT. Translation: CASSNGWAGGRNTEAFF.

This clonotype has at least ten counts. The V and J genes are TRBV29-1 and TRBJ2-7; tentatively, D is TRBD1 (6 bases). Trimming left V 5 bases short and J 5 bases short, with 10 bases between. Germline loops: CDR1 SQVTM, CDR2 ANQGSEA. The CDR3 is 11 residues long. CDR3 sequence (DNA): TGCAGCGTTCTGGGGGCACACGAGCAGTACTTC. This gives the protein CSVLGAHEQYF.

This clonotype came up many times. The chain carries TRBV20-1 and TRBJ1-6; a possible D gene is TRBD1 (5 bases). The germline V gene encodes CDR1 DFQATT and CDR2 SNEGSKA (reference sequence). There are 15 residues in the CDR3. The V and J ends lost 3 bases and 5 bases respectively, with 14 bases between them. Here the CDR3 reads CSASSGPPNNSPLHF. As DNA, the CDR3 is TGCAGTGCTAGTTCGGGGCCCCCCAATAATTCACCCCTCCACTTT.

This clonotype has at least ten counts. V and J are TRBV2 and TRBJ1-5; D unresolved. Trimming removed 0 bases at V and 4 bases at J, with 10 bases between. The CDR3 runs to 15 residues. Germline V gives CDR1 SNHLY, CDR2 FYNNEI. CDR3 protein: CASSEAELMNQPQHF. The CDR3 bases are TGTGCCAGCAGTGAAGCGGAACTGATGAATCAGCCCCAGCATTTT. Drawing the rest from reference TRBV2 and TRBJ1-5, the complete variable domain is EPEVTQTPSHQVTQMGQEVILRCVPISNHLYFYWYRQILGQKVEFLVSFYNNEISEKSEIFDDQFSVERPDGSNFTLKIRSTKLEDSAMYFCASSEAELMNQPQHFGDGTRLSIL.

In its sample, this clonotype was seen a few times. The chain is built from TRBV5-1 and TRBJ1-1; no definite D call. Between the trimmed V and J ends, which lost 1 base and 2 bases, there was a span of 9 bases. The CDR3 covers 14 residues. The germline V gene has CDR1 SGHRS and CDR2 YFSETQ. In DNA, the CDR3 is TGCGCCAGCAGCTTGACGACACCTAACACTGAAGCTTTCTTT. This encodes CASSLTTPNTEAFF.

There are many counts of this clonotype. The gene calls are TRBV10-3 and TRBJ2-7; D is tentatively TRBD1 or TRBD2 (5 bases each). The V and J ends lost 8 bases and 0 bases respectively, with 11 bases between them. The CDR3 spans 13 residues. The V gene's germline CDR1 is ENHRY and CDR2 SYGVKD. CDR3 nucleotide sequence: TGTGCCATCGGGACGCCCCTCTCCTACGAGCAGTACTTC. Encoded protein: CAIGTPLSYEQYF.

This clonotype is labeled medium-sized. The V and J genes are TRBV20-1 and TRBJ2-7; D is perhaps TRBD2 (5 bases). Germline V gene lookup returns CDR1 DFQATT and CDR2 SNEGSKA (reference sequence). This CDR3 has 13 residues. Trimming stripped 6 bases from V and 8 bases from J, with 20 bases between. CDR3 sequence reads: CSAHGVSAGQQYF. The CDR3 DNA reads TGCAGTGCCCACGGGGTCTCGGCGGGTCAGCAGTACTTC.

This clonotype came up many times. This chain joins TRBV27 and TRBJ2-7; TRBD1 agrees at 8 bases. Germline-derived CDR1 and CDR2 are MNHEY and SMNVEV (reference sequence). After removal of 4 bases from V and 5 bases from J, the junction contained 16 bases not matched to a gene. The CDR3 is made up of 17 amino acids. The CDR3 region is CASSSPIFRQGNHEQYF. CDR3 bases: TGTGCCAGCAGTTCCCCGATATTCCGACAGGGGAACCACGAGCAGTACTTC.